One sample yielded the 8 T cell receptor beta chains listed below, sequenced in a study of lymphopenia after photon versus proton radiotherapy. TCRdb's table, derived via immunoSEQ multiplex PCR, lists solely in-frame clones and lacks some. The sample gives around 31,000 clones, 89% of which show up once; around 6.7% is in the top ten. The sample consisted of peripheral blood, taken from a patient treated with proton-based radiotherapy. These receptors were taken from a woman between 70 and 85 years old with pancreatic cancer. Some clones in this sample may be carry-over from other donors' samples.

The gene calls are TRBV15 and TRBJ1-3; D not resolved. Germline assignment: CDR1 LNHNV and CDR2 YYDKDF (reference sequence). Trimming stripped 0 bases from V and 0 bases from J, with 9 bases between. CDR3 length: 16 amino acids. In DNA, the CDR3 is TGTGCCACCAGCAGAGATGTGACGGACTCTGGAAACACCATATATTTT. It yields the protein CATSRDVTDSGNTIYF.

The chain couples TRBV23-1 to TRBJ2-1, with D tentatively TRBD1 (6 bases). TRBV23-1 belongs to the ORF category, with a function that is uncertain. Trimming took off 0 bases at V and 5 bases at J, with 20 bases between the two ends. The CDR3 is 18 residues long. The CDR3 spells CASSQSRRGNGEDNEQFF. CDR3 in DNA: TGCGCCAGCAGTCAATCGAGAAGGGGGAACGGGGAAGACAATGAGCAGTTCTTC.

The CDR3 bases are TGCGCCAGCAGCCAAGAGGGTGGCGGGAGGGTTTACAATGAGCAGTTCTTC. As protein: CASSQEGGGRVYNEQFF. The genes are TRBV4-1 and TRBJ2-1, with 9 bases matching TRBD2. The length of the CDR3 is 17 residues. After removal of 0 bases from V and 4 bases from J, the junction contained 7 bases not matched to a gene. Germline assignment: CDR1 MGHRA and CDR2 YSYEKL.

The chain employs TRBV5-4 and TRBJ2-7; possibly TRBD1 for D (5 bases). CDR1 SGHNT and CDR2 YYREEE come from the germline V gene (reference sequence). This CDR3 contains 14 residues. V dropped 0 bases and J dropped 3 bases, with 10 bases sitting between them. CDR3 sequence: CASSLEGPHYEQYF. The DNA of the CDR3 is TGTGCCAGCAGCTTGGAGGGGCCCCACTACGAGCAGTACTTC.

The rearrangement uses TRBV27 and TRBJ1-1; the D gene is possibly TRBD1 (5 bases). V was pared by 7 bases and J by 4 bases, with 19 bases between. Germline values: CDR1 MNHEY, CDR2 SMNVEV (reference sequence). This CDR3 has 15 residues. CDR3 coding DNA: TGTGCCAGCATCTCCTGGGGGGAGAAGGGCACTGAAGCTTTCTTT. Its translation: CASISWGEKGTEAFF.

V usage is TRBV11-1 and J usage is TRBJ1-1; TRBD1 matches at 11 bases. This CDR3 comprises 14 residues. The trim removed 5 bases at V and 6 bases at J, leaving 5 bases unmatched. CDR1 and CDR2 from the germline V gene are SGHAT and FQDESV (reference sequence). The CDR3 reads CASSVGQGGAEAFF. CDR3 coding DNA: TGTGCCAGCAGCGTGGGACAGGGGGGCGCTGAAGCTTTCTTT.

This clone was picked up one time. CDR3 DNA sequence: TGTGCCAGCACCATTGACAGGGGGCTCCGCTATGGCTACACCTTC. It yields the protein CASTIDRGLRYGYTF. The V and J genes are TRBV28 and TRBJ1-2; 10 nucleotides match TRBD1. Per germline, CDR1 MDHEN and CDR2 SYDVKM. V was clipped by 7 bases and J by 4 bases; unmatched bases: 9. The length of the CDR3 is 15 residues.

The chain recombines TRBV7-6 with TRBJ2-2; D not resolved. Germline CDR1 and CDR2: SGHVS and FNYEAQ. CDR3 length: 16 residues. V lost 3 bases and J lost 0, with 11 bases in between. CDR3 DNA sequence: TGTGCCAGCAGCTTCCAGGTCAACTCGAACACCGGGGAGCTGTTTTTT. Amino acid sequence: CASSFQVNSNTGELFF.